This T cell receptor (beta chain) was captured by sequencing in a study of blood T cells in healthy people across ages. On the study more broadly: Roughly one uniquely barcoded beta molecule per two T cells was captured.

J was trimmed by 5 bases and V by 3 bases; bases with no gene match: 2. The germline V gene has CDR1 MNHNS and CDR2 SASEGT. The CDR3 consists of 13 residues. Concerning this clonotype: Antigen unknown.

Study results and caveats: Measured against age, TCR beta diversity per million T cells decreased in a roughly linear manner.

Primers used in a second PCR of roughly 6 to 12 cycles were a sample-barcoded 5' primer and a J-beta primer mix. TCRdb passed the 5' RACE reads through MiXCR, listing each CDR3 protein once. The sample consists of 1.5 million to 2 million distinct CDR3 sequences, about two fifths of them appearing once. The sequence was collected from a human donor in good health. What was sequenced was blood. The chain recombines TRBV6-1 with TRBJ2-7, with 9 positions matching TRBD2. The CDR3 DNA follows: TGTGCCAGCAGTGAGCTAGCGGGAAACGAGCAGTACTTC. It is translated as CASSELAGNEQYF.